This T cell receptor (beta chain) was profiled in a study of neurological immune-mediated disorders. The CDR3 extends over 14 amino acids. Trimming removed 6 bases from V and 5 bases from J; junction bases left unmatched: 8. Germline lookup yields CDR1 KGHSH and CDR2 LQKENI. This clonotype was detected ten times or more. The target antigen is unknown. The unsorted libraries were prepared from 2 million PBMCs (stored at -80 C). From 15-18 subjects, every sequencing run obtained over 190 million TCR-beta sequences. TCRdb re-called the 5' RACE reads through MiXCR, storing one row per CDR3 protein. The sample has 46,000 or so distinct CDR3 sequences; approximately 10% are singletons. Study-wide points: No expanded-clone CDR3 amino acid sequence recurred across subjects, suggesting private TCR-beta repertoires.

The chain combines TRBV18 with TRBJ2-7; 9 bases line up with TRBD2. Sequenced input: PBMCs. The origin of this receptor is a woman in her forties with HTLV-1-associated myelopathy (HAM/TSP). In DNA form, the CDR3 reads TGTGCCAGCTCCCAGCGGGGGGCGATAAACGAGCAGTACTTC. It codes for CASSQRGAINEQYF. The full variable domain, its missing parts supplied by reference TRBV18 and TRBJ2-7, is NAGVMQNPRHLVRRRGQEARLRCSPMKGHSHVYWYRQLPEEGLKFMVYLQKENIIDESGMPKERFSAEFPKEGPSILRIQQVVRGDSAAYFCASSQRGAINEQYFGPGTRLTVT.